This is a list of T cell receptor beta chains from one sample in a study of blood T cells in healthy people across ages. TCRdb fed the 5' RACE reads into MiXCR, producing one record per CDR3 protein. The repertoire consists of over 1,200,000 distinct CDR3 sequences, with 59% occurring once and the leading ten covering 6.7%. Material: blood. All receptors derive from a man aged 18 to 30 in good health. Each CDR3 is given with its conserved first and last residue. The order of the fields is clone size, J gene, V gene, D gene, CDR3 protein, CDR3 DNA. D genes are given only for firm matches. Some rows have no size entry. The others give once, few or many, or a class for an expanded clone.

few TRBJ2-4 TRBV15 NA CATSAASKNIQYF TGTGCCACCAGTGCGGCTTCCAAAAACATTCAGTACTTC
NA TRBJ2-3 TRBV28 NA CASSFSSSSTDTQYF TGTGCCAGCAGTTTCTCATCATCTAGCACAGATACGCAGTATTTT
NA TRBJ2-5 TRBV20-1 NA CSAPRGTEQETQYF TGCAGTGCCCCAAGAGGGACTGAGCAAGAGACCCAGTACTTC
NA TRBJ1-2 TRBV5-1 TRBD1 CASRVGDRDEGYTF TGCGCCAGCAGGGTCGGGGACAGGGATGAAGGCTACACCTTC
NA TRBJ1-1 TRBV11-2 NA CAAKKGGTEAFF TGTGCCGCCAAGAAGGGGGGCACTGAAGCTTTCTTT
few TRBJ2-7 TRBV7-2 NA CASSFVEAEQYF TGTGCCAGCAGCTTTGTAGAGGCCGAGCAGTACTTC
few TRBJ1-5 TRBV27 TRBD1 CASRQGTSNQPQHF TGTGCCAGCAGACAGGGGACGAGCAATCAGCCCCAGCATTTT
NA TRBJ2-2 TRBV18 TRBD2 CASSAPGLGNTGELFF TGTGCCAGCTCAGCACCGGGACTAGGAAACACCGGGGAGCTGTTTTTT
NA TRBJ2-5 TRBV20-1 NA CSASRRVQETQYF TGCAGTGCTTCCCGACGGGTACAAGAGACCCAGTACTTC
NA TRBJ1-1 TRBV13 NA CASSLDLVGNTEAFF TGTGCCAGCAGCTTAGATCTGGTGGGAAACACTGAAGCTTTCTTT
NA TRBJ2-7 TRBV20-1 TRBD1 CSARAPTAGGYYEQYF TGCAGTGCTAGAGCCCCTACGGCAGGGGGCTACTACGAGCAGTACTTC
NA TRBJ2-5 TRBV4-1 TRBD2 CASSQEGGSGSGETQYF TGCGCCAGCAGCCAAGAAGGTGGTAGCGGGAGCGGGGAGACCCAGTACTTC
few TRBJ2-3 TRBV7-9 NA CASSWDGLTDTQYF TGTGCCAGCAGCTGGGACGGACTCACAGATACGCAGTATTTT
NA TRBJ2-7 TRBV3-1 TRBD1 CASSQALRGFNYEQYF TGTGCCAGCAGCCAAGCACTCAGGGGGTTCAACTACGAGCAGTACTTC
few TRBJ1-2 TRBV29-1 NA CSVEDTRDGLPNYGYTF TGCAGCGTTGAAGATACTAGGGACGGCCTACCTAACTATGGCTACACCTTC
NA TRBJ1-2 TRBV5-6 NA CASSLEPGGHTF TGTGCCAGCAGCTTGGAACCTGGAGGCCACACCTTC
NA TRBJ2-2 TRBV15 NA CATSRERTNTGELFF TGTGCCACCAGCAGAGAGCGGACGAACACCGGGGAGCTGTTTTTT
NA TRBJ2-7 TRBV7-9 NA CASPGGDSPYEQYF TGTGCCAGCCCGGGGGGGGACAGCCCCTACGAGCAGTACTTC
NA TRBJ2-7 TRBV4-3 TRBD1 CASSQGQGISYEQYF TGCGCCAGCAGCCAGGGACAGGGGATTTCCTACGAGCAGTACTTC
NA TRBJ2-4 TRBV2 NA CASREDRLAKNIQYF TGTGCCAGCAGGGAAGACAGACTAGCCAAAAACATTCAGTACTTC
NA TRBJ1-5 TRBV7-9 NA CASSAFGGTNQPQHF TGTGCCAGCAGCGCCTTCGGAGGAACGAATCAGCCCCAGCATTTT
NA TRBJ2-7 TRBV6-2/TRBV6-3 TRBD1 CASSERTGVYEQYF TGTGCCAGCAGTGAGAGGACAGGGGTCTACGAGCAGTACTTC
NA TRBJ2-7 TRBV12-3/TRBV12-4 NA CASSLAIGYEQYF TGTGCCAGCAGTTTAGCGATAGGGTACGAGCAGTACTTC
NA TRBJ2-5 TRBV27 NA CASSLGPFGETQYF TGTGCCAGCAGTCTGGGGCCCTTCGGGGAGACCCAGTACTTC
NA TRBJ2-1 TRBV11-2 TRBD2 CASSLGEAGVSYNEQFF TGTGCCAGCAGCTTAGGGGAAGCGGGGGTCTCCTACAATGAGCAGTTCTTC
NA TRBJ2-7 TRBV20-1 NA CSARDRWDSYEQYF TGCAGTGCTAGAGATCGATGGGACTCCTACGAGCAGTACTTC
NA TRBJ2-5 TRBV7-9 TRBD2 CASSLFGGGRKETQYF TGTGCCAGCAGCTTATTCGGGGGGGGCAGGAAAGAGACCCAGTACTTC
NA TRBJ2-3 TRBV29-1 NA CSVDDRFADTQYF TGCAGCGTAGACGACAGGTTCGCAGATACGCAGTATTTT
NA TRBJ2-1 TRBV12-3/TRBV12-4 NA CASSLDPSNSGFF TGTGCCAGCAGTTTAGATCCCAGCAACTCGGGGTTCTTC
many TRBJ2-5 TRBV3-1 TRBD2 CASSQIGGGATETQYF TGTGCCAGCAGCCAAATTGGCGGGGGGGCGACGGAGACCCAGTACTTC
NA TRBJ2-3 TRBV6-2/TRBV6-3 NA CASSTPLSGTDTQYF TGTGCCAGCAGTACCCCGCTGTCGGGCACAGATACGCAGTATTTT
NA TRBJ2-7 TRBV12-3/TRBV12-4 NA CASRGHDYEQYF TGTGCCAGCAGGGGACATGACTACGAGCAGTACTTC
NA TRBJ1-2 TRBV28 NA CASSLWGRDGYTF TGTGCCAGCAGTTTATGGGGCAGGGATGGCTACACCTTC
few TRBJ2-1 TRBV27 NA CASSSVRGDSYNEQFF TGTGCCAGCAGTTCAGTCCGCGGGGACTCCTACAATGAGCAGTTCTTC
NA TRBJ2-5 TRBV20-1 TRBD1 CSARQGAGETQYF TGCAGTGCTAGGCAGGGGGCCGGGGAGACCCAGTACTTC
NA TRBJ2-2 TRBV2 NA CASSTPVHGDTGELFF TGTGCCAGCAGTACGCCAGTCCACGGAGACACCGGGGAGCTGTTTTTT
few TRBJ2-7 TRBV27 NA CASRVFGGRWAGQHPYEQYF TGTGCCAGCAGAGTGTTCGGGGGAAGGTGGGCAGGACAACACCCCTACGAGCAGTACTTC
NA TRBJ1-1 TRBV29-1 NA CSVAPSGAEAFF TGCAGCGTTGCCCCTAGCGGAGCTGAAGCTTTCTTT
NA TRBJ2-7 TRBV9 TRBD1 CASSETIHSGQGYNEQYF TGTGCCAGCAGTGAGACAATACACTCGGGACAGGGATACAATGAGCAGTACTTC
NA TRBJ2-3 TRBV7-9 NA CASPPSDPPRGADTQYF TGTGCCAGTCCGCCTTCGGACCCACCCCGCGGCGCGGATACGCAGTATTTT
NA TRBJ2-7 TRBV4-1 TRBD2 CASSQFSGGDYNEQYF TGCGCCAGCAGCCAATTTAGCGGGGGGGATTACAATGAGCAGTACTTC
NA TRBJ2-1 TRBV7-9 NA CASSLPRHLSSYNEQFF TGTGCCAGCAGCTTGCCCAGACACCTCAGCTCCTACAATGAGCAGTTCTTC
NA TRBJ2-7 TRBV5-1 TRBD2 CASSDLSSGSSYEQYF TGCGCCAGCAGCGACCTATCTAGCGGGAGTTCTTACGAGCAGTACTTC
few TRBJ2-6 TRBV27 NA CASSDDPFGANVLTF TGTGCCAGCAGTGACGACCCCTTTGGGGCCAACGTCCTGACTTTC
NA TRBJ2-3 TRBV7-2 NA CASSQKNTQYF TGTGCCAGCAGTCAAAAGAATACGCAGTATTTT
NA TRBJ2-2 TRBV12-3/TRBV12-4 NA CASSFDWNTGELFF TGTGCCAGCAGTTTTGACTGGAACACCGGGGAGCTGTTTTTT
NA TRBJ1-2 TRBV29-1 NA CSVEGYRADYGYTF TGCAGCGTTGAAGGGTACAGGGCGGACTATGGCTACACCTTC
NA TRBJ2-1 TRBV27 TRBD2 CASSFPGVGLQFF TGTGCCAGCAGTTTTCCCGGGGTGGGACTACAGTTCTTC
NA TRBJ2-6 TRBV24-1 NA CATATSGANVLTF TGTGCCACCGCGACCTCTGGGGCCAACGTCCTGACTTTC
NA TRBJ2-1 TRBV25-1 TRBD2 CASSEQWTSGYYNEQFF TGTGCCAGCAGTGAACAGTGGACTAGCGGTTATTACAATGAGCAGTTCTTC
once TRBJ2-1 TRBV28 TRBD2 CASSLSSGYEQFF TGTGCCAGCAGTTTATCTAGCGGGTATGAGCAGTTCTTC
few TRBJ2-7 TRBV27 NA CASRDSPTYEQYF TGTGCCAGCAGAGACAGTCCCACCTACGAGCAGTACTTC
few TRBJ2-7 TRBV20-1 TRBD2 CSARSGTSPNQDYEQYF TGCAGTGCTAGGTCCGGGACTAGCCCCAACCAAGACTACGAGCAGTACTTC
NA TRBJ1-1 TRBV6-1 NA CASSEGSANTEAFF TGTGCCAGCAGCGAGGGTTCGGCAAACACTGAAGCTTTCTTT